This record looks at one TCR beta chain sequence and its context. This specimen comes from a study of glioma-infiltrating T cells after dendritic cell vaccination. This sample's time point: after dendritic cell vaccination, including at tumor progression/relapse. Amplification used 60 V beta primers and 13 J beta primers. Generated by immunoSEQ multiplex PCR, the TCRdb table keeps only in-frame clones and is missing some. The sample lists approximately 50,000 clones, around 89% seen once, with 5% to 6.5% in the top ten. The specimen comprised blood, sampled after dendritic cell vaccination. The receptor was derived from a human donor with glioblastoma.

The CDR3 region has the DNA TGTGCCGCTGCTTTCAACTCCGACGGGGAGCTGTTTTTT. Protein: CAAAFNSDGELFF. This sequence joins TRBV27 and TRBJ2-2; D not certain. CDR3 length: 13 residues. Germline V CDR1 and CDR2: MNHEY, SMNVEV (reference sequence). V shed 11 bases and J shed 7 bases, with 17 bases lying between them.